Sequencing of this T cell receptor beta chain was carried out in a study of shared clonotypes between healthy human individuals. About the research overall: Per donor, CD8 memory used one plate, CD8 naive used two, CD4 memory used three and CD4 naive used three.

This CDR3 is built from 14 residues. CDR1 and CDR2 from the germline V gene are MGHRA and YSYEKL. The ends were cut back, 0 bases at V and 4 bases at J, with 7 bases in the middle. Produced via immunoSEQ multiplex PCR; TCRdb's table is partial and in-frame only. The sample has about 2.3 million clones, around 90% seen once. The TCR comes from a man aged 18 to 29 in good health. Some clones in this sample may be carry-over from other donors' samples. Material for sequencing was naive CD4+ T cells from PBMCs. Subset given: CD45RA+ positively selected. V is TRBV4-1 and J is TRBJ1-3; D gene unclear. The CDR3 DNA follows: TGCGCCAGCAGCCAAGATATATCCGGAAACACCATATATTTT. Translation: CASSQDISGNTIYF.